Many counts were recorded for the clone carrying this T cell receptor beta chain. No antigen is known for it. The CDR3 sequence is 12 residues long. The V end lost 4 bases, the J end lost 9 bases, and 9 bases lay between the germline ends. TCRdb ran MiXCR on the 5' RACE reads and lists one entry per CDR3 protein. The sample lists a few hundred thousand distinct CDR3 sequences, 7.5% to 9% occurring once. This sample is part of a study of CD8 T cells in ankylosing spondylitis. Overall study results and limits: Within ankylosing spondylitis blood, a TCR beta motif made up of seven or eight highly homologous variants appeared to be characteristic.

This receptor was obtained from a male donor with ankylosing spondylitis. The V gene is TRBV12-3 or TRBV12-4, the J gene TRBJ2-2, with D unclear. Sequences were obtained from blood, either unsorted or a sorted T cell fraction (not recorded which). CDR3 sequence reads: CASSSLDRELFF. CDR3 DNA: TGTGCCAGCAGTTCCCTAGACCGGGAGCTGTTTTTT.